The rows below give T cell receptor beta chains drawn from one sample of a study of T cell repertoires in cytomegalovirus infection. TCRdb reanalysed the reads using MiXCR and keeps one entry per CDR3 protein. Of under 250,000 distinct CDR3 sequences in the sample, under 8.5% were seen once. The sample consisted of PBMCs. The receptor source for this set is a human donor in good health (CMV status not recorded). Some clones in this sample may be carry-over from other donors' samples. The CDR3 runs from the conserved cysteine through the conserved F or W. D genes are given only for firm matches. Clone sizes are given selectively: once, few, many, or a class where the clone is expanded.

CASSLEVREFSGYTF,TGTGCCAGCAGTTTAGAAGTCAGGGAGTTCTCTGGCTACACCTTC,many,TRBV12-3/TRBV12-4,.,TRBJ1-2
CSVELLSTQYF,TGCAGCGTTGAACTCCTGTCGACCCAGTACTTC,.,TRBV29-1,.,TRBJ2-5
CASSEGTSNQPQHF,TGTGCCAGCAGTGAGGGGACTAGCAATCAGCCCCAGCATTTT,many,TRBV2,.,TRBJ1-5
CASTQDSSYNSPLHF,TGTGCCAGCACTCAGGACAGCTCCTATAATTCACCCCTCCACTTT,.,TRBV6-6,.,TRBJ1-6
CASSYRRNQGEKLFF,TGTGCCAGCAGTTACCGGCGGAATCAGGGTGAAAAACTGTTTTTT,many,TRBV6-2/TRBV6-3,.,TRBJ1-4
CASSILGIVGNQPQHF,TGTGCCAGTAGTATCCTGGGGATAGTGGGCAATCAGCCCCAGCATTTT,many,TRBV19,.,TRBJ1-5
CASSHPGRVNTEAFF,TGTGCCAGTAGTCACCCCGGACGGGTGAACACTGAAGCTTTCTTT,.,TRBV19,.,TRBJ1-1
CASRTVHTEAFF,TGTGCCAGCAGGACGGTGCACACTGAAGCTTTCTTT,.,TRBV28,.,TRBJ1-1
CATHRGLAGAANTGELFF,TGTGCCACTCATCGAGGGCTAGCGGGGGCCGCGAACACCGGGGAGCTGTTTTTT,many,TRBV19,TRBD2,TRBJ2-2
CASSLVGHGELFF,TGTGCCAGCAGCTTAGTAGGGCACGGGGAGCTGTTTTTT,many,TRBV7-2,.,TRBJ2-2
CASSLDSAGTGNTIYF,TGTGCCAGCAGCTTAGATTCCGCAGGGACTGGAAACACCATATATTTT,many,TRBV7-2,.,TRBJ1-3
CASSVMTGTARGEQYF,TGTGCCAGTAGTGTAATGACAGGCACAGCAAGGGGCGAGCAGTACTTC,.,TRBV19,.,TRBJ2-7
CASSPRMGASYNEQFF,TGTGCCAGCAGCCCTAGGATGGGGGCCTCCTACAATGAGCAGTTCTTC,many,TRBV9,.,TRBJ2-1
CASSLKGLAVRYYEQYF,TGTGCCAGCAGCTTAAAGGGACTAGCGGTTCGATACTACGAGCAGTACTTC,many,TRBV7-3,TRBD2,TRBJ2-7